Below are 21 T cell receptor beta chains sequenced from a single sample in a study of T cell responses to AZD1222 COVID-19 vaccine. This table comes from immunoSEQ multiplex PCR, and its TCRdb copy is limited to in-frame clones, with some not included. The table lists roughly 190,000 clones, 85% to 95% of them singletons. The source was peripheral blood, collected on day 0 of AZD1222 vaccination. The receptors here all came from an adult in good health.

CDR3 sequence reads: CASSLGGGREAFF. CDR3 DNA: TGTGCCAGCAGCTTAGGTGGGGGGCGCGAGGCTTTCTTT. The chain couples TRBV7-9 to TRBJ1-1, with a tentative D call TRBD1 (6 bases). CDR1 is SEHNR and CDR2 is FQNEAQ in the germline V gene (reference sequence). V gave up 1 base and J gave up 11 bases, with 14 bases separating them. This CDR3 has 13 amino acids.

The chain carries TRBV6-2 or TRBV6-3 and TRBJ1-2, with D possibly matching TRBD1 (6 bases). The CDR3 runs to 13 residues. In germline, CDR1 is MNHEY, CDR2 SVGEGT. The V and J ends lost 2 bases and 7 bases respectively, with 11 bases between them. The CDR3 spells CASSYKQGSGYTF. For the CDR3, the DNA is TGTGCCAGCAGTTACAAACAGGGTAGTGGCTACACCTTC.

The chain carries TRBV6-6 and TRBJ1-1, with D unclear. The CDR3 extends over 12 amino acids. V lost 2 bases and J lost 11, with 12 bases in between. Per germline, CDR1 MNHNY and CDR2 SVGAGI (reference sequence). The chain's CDR3 is CASSYEPSRAFF. The CDR3 coding sequence is TGTGCCAGCAGTTACGAACCTTCTCGGGCTTTCTTT.

The rearrangement links TRBV18 to TRBJ2-7; D is ambiguous. The CDR3 is 13 residues long. Germline V gives CDR1 KGHSH, CDR2 LQKENI. V lost 2 bases and J 0 bases, leaving 5 bases between the germline ends. The DNA for the CDR3 is TGTGCCAGCTCACCAAGACACTCCTACGAGCAGTACTTC. Protein: CASSPRHSYEQYF.

This rearrangement joins TRBV19 to TRBJ2-7; D is perhaps TRBD1 or TRBD2 (5 bases each). With 7 bases removed from V and 3 bases from J, the gap between germline ends came to 16 bases. Germline CDR1 LNHDA, CDR2 SQIVND (reference sequence). The CDR3 totals 14 residues. The CDR3 DNA reads as TGTGCCAGTACCAGCACCGGGACCCGCTACGAGCAGTACTTC. It translates to CASTSTGTRYEQYF.

The genes are TRBV6-5 and TRBJ1-6, with a possible D match to TRBD1 (5 bases). The CDR3 is 15 amino acids. V lost 2 bases, J lost 8 bases, and 13 bases lay in between. Germline V gene sequence: CDR1 MNHEY, CDR2 SVGAGI. CDR3 sequence reads: CASSYQGTTHSPLHF. The CDR3 DNA follows: TGTGCCAGCAGTTACCAAGGGACCACTCATTCACCCCTCCACTTT.

This chain connects TRBV15 to TRBJ1-6, with D uncertain. CDR3 length: 13 residues. Germline V CDR1 and CDR2: LNHNV, YYDKDF (reference sequence). V shed 0 bases and J shed 13 bases, with 10 bases lying between them. This CDR3 reads CATSRDNGEPLHF. The DNA for the CDR3 is TGTGCCACCAGCAGAGATAATGGAGAGCCCCTCCACTTT.

The chain employs TRBV19 and TRBJ1-5; D ambiguous. Trimming removed 2 bases at V and 5 bases at J, with 10 bases between. Looked up from germline, CDR1 is LNHDA and CDR2 is SQIVND (reference sequence). The CDR3 has 14 residues. Here the CDR3 reads CASSISDGYQPQHF. In DNA, the CDR3 is TGTGCCAGTAGTATATCGGACGGATATCAGCCCCAGCATTTT.

This clone was seen only a few times. J is TRBJ2-5 and V is TRBV7-2; the D call may be TRBD1 or TRBD2 (6 bases each). Per the germline V gene, CDR1 is SGHTA and CDR2 is FQGNSA. Trimming pared 2 bases from V and 5 bases from J, leaving 12 bases between. There are 14 residues in the CDR3. The CDR3 DNA reads as TGTGCCAGCAGCTTATCGGGGGCGGGGGAGACCCAGTACTTC. It specifies CASSLSGAGETQYF.

This sequence joins TRBV5-5 and TRBJ1-5; D is unresolved. From germline, CDR1 is SGHKS and CDR2 YYEKEE (reference sequence). V gave up 0 bases and J gave up 0 bases, with 7 bases separating them. The CDR3 contains 15 residues. Here the CDR3 DNA reads TGTGCCAGCAGCTTGGCGGTAAATAGCAATCAGCCCCAGCATTTT. Protein: CASSLAVNSNQPQHF.

V is TRBV9 and J is TRBJ1-3; D gene uncertain. Deletions cut 4 bases from V and 0 bases from J, with 11 bases between. CDR1 and CDR2 (germline): SGDLS, YYNGEE. CDR3 size: 15 residues. The CDR3 reads CASSPRAFSGNTIYF. CDR3 DNA: TGTGCCAGCAGCCCTCGGGCCTTCTCTGGAAACACCATATATTTT.

The V gene is TRBV5-1, the J gene TRBJ1-1, with D hard to call. Trimming took off 4 bases at V and 0 bases at J, with 19 bases between the two ends. The CDR3 is 17 amino acids. Looked up from germline, CDR1 is SGHRS and CDR2 is YFSETQ. In nucleotides, the CDR3 is TGCGCCAGCAGCCCCGAGGTTACTTCAACTATGAACACTGAAGCTTTCTTT. It codes for CASSPEVTSTMNTEAFF.

The chain employs TRBV3-1 (or the pseudogene TRBV3-2) and TRBJ1-1, with a tentative D call TRBD1 (5 bases). CDR3 length: 20 amino acids. Germline assignment: CDR1 LGHDT and CDR2 YNNKEL (reference sequence). Trimming left V 0 bases short and J 3 bases short, with 26 bases between. The CDR3 protein is CASSQDRGGALDRRDTEAFF. The DNA for the CDR3 is TGTGCCAGCAGCCAAGATAGAGGAGGGGCTCTCGACCGAAGGGACACTGAAGCTTTCTTT.

CDR3 sequence reads: CASSQGKGLVHQPQHF. The CDR3 nucleotides read TGTGCCAGCAGCCAAGGGAAAGGGCTGGTACATCAGCCCCAGCATTTT. The V call is TRBV3-1 (or the pseudogene TRBV3-2), the J call TRBJ1-5; D ambiguous. Looked up from germline, CDR1 is LGHDT and CDR2 is YNNKEL (reference sequence). Trimming cost V 1 base and J 5 bases, with 15 bases left between them. CDR3 length: 16 residues.

V gene TRBV18 combines with J gene TRBJ1-4; D call uncertain. Germline-derived CDR1 and CDR2 are KGHSH and LQKENI. Trimming pared 0 bases from V and 2 bases from J, leaving 4 bases between. This CDR3 is built from 14 residues. The CDR3 sequence: CASSPPGTNEKLFF. DNA of the CDR3: TGTGCCAGCTCACCACCAGGGACTAATGAAAAACTGTTTTTT.

The chain employs TRBV5-5 and TRBJ2-7, with a tentative D call TRBD2 (5 bases). CDR1 and CDR2 from the germline V gene are SGHKS and YYEKEE (reference sequence). The CDR3 is made up of 13 amino acids. V was cut by 4 bases and J by 2 bases, with 10 bases left in between. The DNA for the CDR3 is TGTGCCAGCAGCCCGCGGGTACCCTACGAGCAGTACTTC. Translated: CASSPRVPYEQYF.

V gene TRBV3-1 (or the pseudogene TRBV3-2) combines with J gene TRBJ2-7; 8 bases align to TRBD1. The trim removed 2 bases at V and 5 bases at J, leaving 5 bases unmatched. This CDR3 comprises 14 residues. Germline lookup yields CDR1 LGHDT and CDR2 YNNKEL (reference sequence). CDR3 loop: CASSQQGAAHEQYF. Here the CDR3 DNA reads TGTGCCAGCAGCCAACAGGGGGCAGCCCACGAGCAGTACTTC.

The V and J genes are TRBV25-1 and TRBJ2-7; no clear D. The CDR3 is 13 residues long. V was clipped by 3 bases and J by 2 bases, with 8 bases between them. Germline-derived CDR1 and CDR2 are MGHDK and SYGVNS. CDR3 bases: TGTGCCAGCAGTGACGAGGTTCCCTACGAGCAGTACTTC. Its protein is CASSDEVPYEQYF.

This sequence joins TRBV6-5 and TRBJ1-1; a possible D gene is TRBD1 (6 bases). The length of the CDR3 is 14 residues. Germline CDR1 MNHEY, CDR2 SVGAGI. The V gene lost 7 bases and the J gene lost 4 bases, with 16 bases spanning the gap. The CDR3 protein is CASKGQGRGTEAFF. The CDR3 nucleotides read TGTGCCAGCAAGGGCCAGGGGCGAGGCACTGAAGCTTTCTTT.

This chain uses TRBV5-5 with TRBJ2-5; no reliable D call. The germline CDR1 and CDR2 sequences are SGHKS and YYEKEE (reference sequence). Trimming pared 4 bases from V and 5 bases from J, leaving 9 bases between. This CDR3 is built from 12 residues. CDR3 DNA: TGTGCCAGCAGCGCCCAGCTGGAGACCCAGTACTTC. It codes for CASSAQLETQYF.

The chain has TRBV6-5 and TRBJ2-7; D is undetermined. Germline assignment: CDR1 MNHEY and CDR2 SVGAGI. The V end lost 8 bases, the J end lost 3 bases, and 17 bases lay between the germline ends. The CDR3 has 14 residues. The CDR3 loop reads CASFPHAQDYEQYF. CDR3 nucleotides: TGTGCCAGCTTCCCCCATGCCCAGGACTACGAGCAGTACTTC.